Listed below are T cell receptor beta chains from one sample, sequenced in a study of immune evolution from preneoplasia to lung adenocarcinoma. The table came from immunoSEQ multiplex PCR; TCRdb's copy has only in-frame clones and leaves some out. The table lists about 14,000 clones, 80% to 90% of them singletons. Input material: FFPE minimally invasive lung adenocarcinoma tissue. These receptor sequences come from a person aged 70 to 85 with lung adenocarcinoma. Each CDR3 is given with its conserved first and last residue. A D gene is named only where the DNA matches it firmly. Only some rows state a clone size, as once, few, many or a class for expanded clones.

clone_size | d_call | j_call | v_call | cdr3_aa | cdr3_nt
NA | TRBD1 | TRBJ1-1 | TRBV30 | CAWNWDRGGEAFF | TGTGCCTGGAATTGGGACAGGGGCGGTGAAGCTTTCTTT
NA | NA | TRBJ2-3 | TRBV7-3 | CASSLRGGLDTQYF | TGTGCCAGCAGCCTAAGGGGGGGCCTCGATACGCAGTATTTT
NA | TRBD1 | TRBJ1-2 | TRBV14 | CASSQTGGVNYGYTF | TGTGCCAGCAGCCAAACAGGGGGCGTGAACTATGGCTACACCTTC
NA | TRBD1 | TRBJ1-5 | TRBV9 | CASSPGQNYQPQHF | TGTGCCAGCAGCCCGGGACAGAATTATCAGCCCCAGCATTTT
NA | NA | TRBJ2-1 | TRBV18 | CASSLQTRDEQFF | TGTGCCAGCTCACTTCAGACTAGGGATGAGCAGTTCTTC
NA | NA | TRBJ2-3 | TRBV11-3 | CASSPRLFTDTQYF | TGTGCCAGCAGCCCAAGACTGTTCACAGATACGCAGTATTTT
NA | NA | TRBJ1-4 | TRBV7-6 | CASSLSTWGANEKLFF | TGTGCCAGCAGCTTATCGACGTGGGGGGCTAATGAAAAACTGTTTTTT
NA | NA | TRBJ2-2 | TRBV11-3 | CASSFGPGELFF | TGTGCCAGCAGCTTTGGGCCCGGGGAGCTGTTTTTT
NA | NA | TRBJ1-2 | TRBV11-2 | CASSLGLTGSGYTF | TGTGCCAGCAGCTTGGGGCTAACAGGGAGCGGCTACACCTTC
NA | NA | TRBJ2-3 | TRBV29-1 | CSVDEAATDTQYF | TGCAGCGTTGATGAAGCGGCCACAGATACGCAGTATTTT
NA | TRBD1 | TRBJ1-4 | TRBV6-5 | CASSLGQGFREKLFF | TGTGCCAGCAGTTTAGGACAGGGCTTCAGGGAAAAACTGTTTTTT
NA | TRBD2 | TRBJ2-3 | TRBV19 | CASSIGPGGRTDTQYF | TGTGCCAGTAGTATAGGTCCGGGAGGTAGGACAGATACGCAGTATTTT
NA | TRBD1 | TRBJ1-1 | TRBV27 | CASSPWTGRDTEAFF | TGTGCCAGCAGTCCATGGACAGGCCGGGACACTGAAGCTTTCTTT
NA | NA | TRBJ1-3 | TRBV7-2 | CASSSPNSGNTIYF | TGTGCCAGCAGCTCCCCGAACTCTGGAAACACCATATATTTT
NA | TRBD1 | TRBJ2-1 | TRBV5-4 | CASSFRGREYNEQFF | TGTGCCAGCAGCTTTAGGGGGCGCGAATACAATGAGCAGTTCTTC
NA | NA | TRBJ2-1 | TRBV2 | CASSPQGSSYNEQFF | TGTGCCAGCAGCCCTCAGGGGAGCTCCTACAATGAGCAGTTCTTC
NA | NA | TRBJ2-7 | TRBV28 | CASRDVVAPTYEQYF | TGTGCCAGCAGGGATGTCGTGGCCCCGACTTACGAGCAGTACTTC
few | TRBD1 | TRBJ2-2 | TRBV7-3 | CASSSSPTGGASTGELFF | TGTGCCAGCAGCTCGTCCCCGACAGGGGGCGCGAGCACCGGGGAGCTGTTTTTT
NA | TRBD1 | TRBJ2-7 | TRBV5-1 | CASSSGTVSYEQYF | TGCGCCAGCAGCTCCGGGACAGTATCCTACGAGCAGTACTTC
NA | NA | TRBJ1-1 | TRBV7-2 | CASSLVSGGGLMNTEAFF | TGTGCCAGCAGCTTAGTATCCGGAGGGGGGCTAATGAACACTGAAGCTTTCTTT
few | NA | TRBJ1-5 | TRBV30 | CAWSVTGFDKPQHF | TGTGCCTGGAGTGTAACGGGGTTTGACAAGCCCCAGCATTTT
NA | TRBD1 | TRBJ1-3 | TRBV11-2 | CASSRAGTGGSGNTIYF | TGTGCCAGCAGCCGCGCCGGGACAGGGGGCTCTGGAAACACCATATATTTT
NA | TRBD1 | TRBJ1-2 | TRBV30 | CAWSVPTSSGTANYGYTF | TGTGCCTGGAGTGTACCGACCTCTAGTGGGACAGCTAACTATGGCTACACCTTC
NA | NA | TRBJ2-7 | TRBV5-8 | CASSLFGQSYEQYF | TGTGCCAGCAGCTTGTTTGGACAGTCCTACGAGCAGTACTTC
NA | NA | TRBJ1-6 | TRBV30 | CASQGRVENSPLHF | TGTGCCTCTCAAGGGAGGGTAGAGAATTCACCCCTCCACTTT
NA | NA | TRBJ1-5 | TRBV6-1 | CASSEATGNQPQHF | TGTGCCAGCAGTGAAGCCACAGGCAATCAGCCCCAGCATTTT
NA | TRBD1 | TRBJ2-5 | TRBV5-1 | CASSLLGQYQETQYF | TGCGCCAGCAGCTTGCTGGGACAGTACCAAGAGACCCAGTACTTC
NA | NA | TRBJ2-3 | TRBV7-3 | CASSRDTDTQYF | TGTGCCAGCAGCCGGGACACAGATACGCAGTATTTT
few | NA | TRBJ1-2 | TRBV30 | CAWSGDGSYGYTF | TGTGCCTGGTCCGGGGATGGGTCTTATGGCTACACCTTC